Below are 2 T cell receptor beta chains sequenced from a single sample in a study of radiotherapy plus CTLA-4 blockade in lung cancer (dated 2018 in TCRdb). The library was generated by the immunoSEQ multiplex PCR assay. The immuneACCESS repertoire file appears here via TCRdb, limited to in-frame rearrangements. These files lack a portion of the clones; in checked studies, under half of the deficit traces to unresolved V genes, and the cause of the others is not known. This sample comprises around 72,000 clones, over 65% of them detected only once. Jointly, the top ten make up 7% to 8.5% of the sample. Specimen: peripheral blood, collected from a patient treated with radiotherapy plus ipilimumab. These receptor sequences come from a human donor with non-small cell lung cancer who had a complete response to radiotherapy plus ipilimumab.

The V and J genes are TRBV4-3 and TRBJ2-7; tentatively, D is TRBD1 (5 bases). The CDR3 totals 14 residues. Germline CDR1 and CDR2: LGHNA and YSLEER. The V and J ends lost 4 bases and 0 bases respectively, with 10 bases between them. Here the CDR3 reads CASSRSTDSYEQYV. DNA of the CDR3: TGCGCCAGCAGCCGATCGACAGACTCCTACGAGCAGTACGTC.

The rearrangement links TRBV4-3 to TRBJ2-4; TRBD1 agrees at 11 bases. V lost 2 bases to trimming and J lost 6 bases; unmatched junction nucleotides: 3. CDR1 is LGHNA and CDR2 is YSLEER in the germline V gene. CDR3 length: 15 residues. The CDR3 DNA reads TGCGCCAGCAGCCAATCCGGGACAGGGGGAAACATTCAGTACTTC. This gives the protein CASSQSGTGGNIQYF.